The 16 T cell receptor beta chains listed next were all sequenced from one sample in a study of blood T cell dynamics during melanoma immunotherapy. Using immunoSEQ multiplex PCR, the repertoire was profiled, and TCRdb retains in-frame clones only, with some absent. Among 25,000 to 30,000 clones listed, approximately 80% were seen once. Time point: week 3, after first cycle of checkpoint inhibitor. Material: blood, obtained from a patient treated with checkpoint blockade. All receptors derive from a human donor with melanoma.

J is TRBJ1-1 and V is TRBV7-9, with D perhaps TRBD1 (6 bases). The CDR3 is 14 residues long. Trimming removed 0 bases at V and 2 bases at J, with 7 bases between. Germline loops: CDR1 SEHNR, CDR2 FQNEAQ (reference sequence). This chain's CDR3 is CASSLADRNTEAFF. CDR3 nucleotides: TGTGCCAGCAGCTTAGCGGACAGAAACACTGAAGCTTTCTTT.

This chain links TRBV19 with TRBJ1-5; tentatively, D is TRBD1 (6 bases). Trimming removed 5 bases from V and 2 bases from J, with 10 bases in between. The CDR3 totals 14 residues. Germline V gives CDR1 LNHDA, CDR2 SQIVND (reference sequence). CDR3 in DNA: TGTGCCAGTAGTTCCTACAGGGGCAATCAGCCCCAGCATTTT. This codes for CASSSYRGNQPQHF.

This chain uses TRBV19 with TRBJ2-2, with D perhaps TRBD1 or TRBD2 (5 bases each). This CDR3 region has 17 residues. V lost 5 bases to trimming and J lost 5 bases, with 21 bases between them. The germline CDR1 and CDR2 sequences are LNHDA and SQIVND (reference sequence). For the CDR3, the DNA is TGTGCCAGTAGTCCCGGGGAAGGGGCGCCGGGAACCGGGGAGCTGTTTTTT. Translated, it gives CASSPGEGAPGTGELFF.

This sequence joins TRBV18 and TRBJ1-1; 8 bases map to TRBD1. With V trimmed by 3 bases and J by 4 bases, 7 bases remained unmatched. Germline CDR1 and CDR2: KGHSH and LQKENI. This CDR3 is built from 15 residues. In nucleotides, the CDR3 is TGTGCCAGCTCACCCGCCGGACAGGGAATCACTGAAGCTTTCTTT. Encoded protein: CASSPAGQGITEAFF.

V and J are TRBV10-2 and TRBJ2-1, with 11 bases fitting TRBD2. The germline V gene encodes CDR1 WSHSY and CDR2 SAAADI. Trimming took 10 bases from V and 13 from J; bases not matched to a gene: 27. The CDR3 runs to 18 residues. The CDR3 is CATGGPRLAGTPLKGQFF. Written as DNA, the CDR3 is TGCGCCACGGGGGGACCTAGACTAGCGGGGACCCCCTTAAAGGGACAGTTCTTC.

The chain couples TRBV7-3 to TRBJ2-5; a possible D gene is TRBD2 (6 bases). Germline loops: CDR1 SGHTA, CDR2 FQGTGA. Trimming removed 2 bases at V and 9 bases at J, with 19 bases between. The length of the CDR3 is 15 residues. The CDR3 spells CASSLGGGIVEAQYF. The CDR3 DNA reads as TGTGCCAGCAGCTTAGGTGGAGGGATAGTCGAGGCCCAGTACTTC.

This clone has more than one count but fewer than ten. The chain uses TRBV4-3 and TRBJ1-2; perhaps TRBD1 as D (5 bases). CDR3 length: 15 residues. The germline V and J ends were trimmed by 0 bases and 1 base, with 9 bases remaining between them. Germline loops: CDR1 LGHNA, CDR2 YSLEER. The CDR3 DNA reads TGCGCCAGCAGCCAAGATAGGGGCAGTAACTATGGCTACACCTTC. It is translated as CASSQDRGSNYGYTF.

The rearrangement links TRBV7-2 to TRBJ2-5, with 7 positions matching TRBD2. Losses at the gene ends were 5 bases for V and 4 bases for J; bases not matched to a gene: 10. Germline CDR1 is SGHTA and CDR2 is FQGNSA. This CDR3 comprises 15 residues. The CDR3 loop reads CASSILGGGLETQYF. As DNA, the CDR3 is TGTGCCAGCAGCATCTTAGGCGGGGGACTAGAGACCCAGTACTTC.

The chain uses TRBV2 and TRBJ2-7; D is uncertain. V was pared by 1 base and J by 3 bases, with 19 bases between. Germline V gives CDR1 SNHLY, CDR2 FYNNEI. The CDR3 length is 17 residues. CDR3: CASSEESPRIGNYEQYF. The CDR3 DNA reads as TGTGCCAGCAGTGAAGAATCCCCAAGGATAGGCAACTACGAGCAGTACTTC.

This clone showed up just once. The chain uses TRBV7-2 and TRBJ1-2, with TRBD1 matching 8 bases. The germline V gene has CDR1 SGHTA and CDR2 FQGNSA. The CDR3 runs 15 residues. J gave up 4 bases and V 3 bases, and 7 bases lay outside the gene matches. The CDR3 region is CASSLLAGGSYGYTF. The CDR3 coding sequence is TGTGCCAGCAGCTTGCTCGCAGGGGGCAGCTATGGCTACACCTTC.

The chain employs TRBV6-1 and TRBJ1-6; no clear D gene. Per the germline V gene, CDR1 is MNHNS and CDR2 is SASEGT. The CDR3 covers 15 residues. The V and J ends lost 1 base and 4 bases respectively, with 8 bases between them. The CDR3 region has the DNA TGTGCCAGCAGTGAAGGAGTCGGGTATAATTCACCCCTCCACTTT. Translated, it gives CASSEGVGYNSPLHF.

This clone was found a few times. V and J are TRBV4-1 and TRBJ1-2; TRBD1 agrees at 9 bases. V trimming: 1 base; J trimming: 0 bases; junction bases outside the gene matches: 6. The CDR3 extends over 17 amino acids. Germline V gives CDR1 MGHRA, CDR2 YSYEKL. The CDR3 DNA is TGCGCCAGCAGCCAAGGACAGGGGGTCTCTTCTAACTATGGCTACACCTTC. Translation gives CASSQGQGVSSNYGYTF.

The V and J genes are TRBV11-2 and TRBJ1-2; unclear D gene. This CDR3 has 13 residues. V lost 5 bases and J lost 0, with 7 bases in between. Looked up from germline, CDR1 is SGHAT and CDR2 is FQNNGV. Here the CDR3 DNA reads TGTGCCAGCAGCCGAGACGCTAACTATGGCTACACCTTC. Amino acids: CASSRDANYGYTF.

The rearrangement uses TRBV28 and TRBJ2-6; the D gene is possibly TRBD1 (5 bases). CDR1 is MDHEN, CDR2 SYDVKM, per germline. The CDR3 is 18 amino acids. The ends were cut back, 5 bases at V and 0 bases at J, with 17 bases in the middle. Here the CDR3 reads CASSPLGHSSSGANVLTF. CDR3 sequence (DNA): TGTGCCAGCAGTCCCTTAGGACACTCGTCCTCTGGGGCCAACGTCCTGACTTTC.

The chain recombines TRBV28 with TRBJ1-1; D gene ambiguous. This CDR3 is built from 12 residues. The germline V and J ends were trimmed by 8 bases and 11 bases, with 18 bases remaining between them. Germline CDR1 reads MDHEN; CDR2 reads SYDVKM. The CDR3 sequence is CASHSRTGQAFF. CDR3 DNA sequence: TGTGCCAGCCACTCCCGGACGGGCCAGGCTTTCTTT.

The rearrangement uses TRBV7-2 and TRBJ2-7; D unresolved. The CDR3 runs 12 residues. From germline, CDR1 is SGHTA and CDR2 FQGNSA. Trimming pared 6 bases from V and 3 bases from J, leaving 9 bases between. CDR3 sequence (DNA): TGTGCCAGCAGTTTAACAGACTACGAGCAGTACTTC. Its translation is CASSLTDYEQYF.